Below, 17 T cell receptor beta chains from the same sample are listed, as sequenced in a study of T cells after yellow fever vaccination. TCRdb re-analysed the 5' RACE reads in MiXCR, keeping a single row per CDR3 protein. The data hold a few hundred thousand distinct CDR3 sequences, with less than 3.5% observed a single time. The specimen was CD4+ T cells sorted from PBMCs, collected 10 days after the yellow fever booster vaccination. All receptors come from a man aged 18 to 30 who received the YFV17D yellow fever vaccine.

In its sample, this clonotype was seen a few times. This chain connects TRBV28 to TRBJ1-2; a weak D match, TRBD1 (6 bases). Trimming left V 4 bases short and J 7 bases short, with 19 bases between. Germline CDR1 is MDHEN and CDR2 is SYDVKM. CDR3 size: 15 residues. CDR3: CASSSSRNIGGGYTF. Here the CDR3 DNA reads TGTGCCAGCAGTTCAAGCCGGAACATAGGGGGTGGCTACACCTTC.

The rearrangement links TRBV6-5 to TRBJ1-1; tentative D call: TRBD1 (6 bases). From germline, CDR1 is MNHEY and CDR2 SVGAGI. There are 13 residues in the CDR3. V shed 5 bases and J shed 4 bases, with 11 bases lying between them. The CDR3 loop is CASSQGHLTEAFF. DNA for the CDR3: TGTGCCAGCAGTCAGGGACACCTCACTGAAGCTTTCTTT.

The rearrangement links TRBV30 to TRBJ1-1; the D gene is possibly TRBD1 (5 bases). The V gene lost 2 bases and the J gene lost 4 bases, with 11 bases spanning the gap. Looked up from germline, CDR1 is GTSNPN and CDR2 is SVGIG (reference sequence). CDR3 length: 13 residues. Written as DNA, the CDR3 is TGTGCCTGGAGTCAGGGCCTGAGCACTGAAGCTTTCTTT. This codes for CAWSQGLSTEAFF.

This clonotype was observed at least ten times. V gene TRBV7-9 combines with J gene TRBJ1-4, with D perhaps TRBD1 (5 bases). Trimming cost V 2 bases and J 8 bases, with 6 bases left between them. Germline V gives CDR1 SEHNR, CDR2 FQNEAQ (reference sequence). The CDR3 length is 12 residues. The CDR3 DNA follows: TGTGCCAGCAGCTTAAAGGGGGAAAAACTGTTTTTT. This encodes CASSLKGEKLFF.

In its sample, this clonotype was seen many times. The V gene is TRBV12-3 or TRBV12-4, the J gene TRBJ1-2; 7 positions agree with TRBD1. The CDR3 extends over 12 amino acids. Losses at the gene ends were 5 bases for V and 7 bases for J; bases not matched to a gene: 4. The CDR3: CASSRQGIGYTF. The CDR3 DNA reads as TGTGCCAGCAGTCGACAGGGAATTGGCTACACCTTC.

Only a few counts were recorded for this clonotype. The chain employs TRBV28 and TRBJ2-3; 9 positions match TRBD1. The CDR3 extends over 15 amino acids. Losses at the gene ends were 6 bases for V and 6 bases for J; bases not matched to a gene: 10. Per the germline V gene, CDR1 is MDHEN and CDR2 is SYDVKM. The CDR3 is CASSEPTGGSDTQYF. CDR3 DNA sequence: TGTGCCAGCAGCGAACCGACAGGGGGTAGTGATACGCAGTATTTT.

The V call is TRBV28, the J call TRBJ1-1; TRBD1 matches 8 bases. This CDR3 is 15 amino acids long. Germline-derived CDR1 and CDR2 are MDHEN and SYDVKM. J lost 7 bases, V lost 6 bases, and 13 bases had no gene match. The chain's CDR3 is CASRTRQGLPGEAFF. The CDR3 bases are TGTGCCAGCAGAACCCGACAGGGGCTGCCCGGTGAAGCTTTCTTT.

This clonotype was counted at least ten times. J is TRBJ2-2 and V is TRBV5-1, with 9 positions matching TRBD1. Germline V CDR1 and CDR2: SGHRS, YFSETQ. The trim removed 1 base at V and 5 bases at J, leaving 3 bases unmatched. The CDR3 is 15 amino acids. This chain's CDR3 is CASSLMGQGTGELFF. The CDR3 DNA follows: TGCGCCAGCAGCTTGATGGGACAGGGAACCGGGGAGCTGTTTTTT.

In its sample, this clonotype was seen many times. This chain uses TRBV20-1 with TRBJ1-2; TRBD1 agrees at 10 bases. V was pared by 6 bases and J by 5 bases, with 9 bases of the junction left unmatched. This CDR3 has 14 amino acids. The germline V gene encodes CDR1 DFQATT and CDR2 SNEGSKA (reference sequence). CDR3 in DNA: TGCAGTGCAGCACCGGGACAGGGGACTTATGGCTACACCTTC. Translated: CSAAPGQGTYGYTF.

The chain combines TRBV18 with TRBJ2-1; 15 positions agree with TRBD2. Germline loops: CDR1 KGHSH, CDR2 LQKENI. V dropped 4 bases and J dropped 0; count of bases not matched to a gene: 10. The CDR3 contains 20 residues. DNA for the CDR3: TGTGCCAGCTCACGACCCGGACTAGCGGGGGGGACAACCTCCTACAATGAGCAGTTCTTC. Translation gives CASSRPGLAGGTTSYNEQFF.

J is TRBJ2-3 and V is TRBV5-1; 12 bases map to TRBD2. The V and J ends lost 6 bases and 4 bases, in that order; junction bases with no gene match: 9. The CDR3 is 16 residues long. Germline CDR1 reads SGHRS; CDR2 reads YFSETQ. The CDR3 reads CASNSGTSGFSDTQYF. DNA for the CDR3: TGCGCCAGCAACTCCGGGACTAGCGGGTTCTCAGATACGCAGTATTTT. Drawing the rest from reference TRBV5-1 and TRBJ2-3, the complete variable domain is KAGVTQTPRYLIKTRGQQVTLSCSPISGHRSVSWYQQTPGQGLQFLFEYFSETQRNKGNFPGRFSGRQFSNSRSEMNVSTLELGDSALYLCASNSGTSGFSDTQYFGPGTRLTVL.

This clonotype was recorded at least ten times. The J gene is TRBJ2-7, the V gene TRBV7-8; 7 nucleotides match TRBD1. The ends lost 3 bases at V and 5 bases at J; junction bases unmatched: 7. The CDR3 is made up of 14 amino acids. Germline-derived CDR1 and CDR2 are SGHVS and FQNEAQ. CDR3 loop: CASSLRNRGNEQYV. DNA of the CDR3: TGTGCCAGCAGCTTGAGAAACAGGGGAAACGAGCAGTACGTC.

This clonotype was detected many times. The J gene is TRBJ2-7, the V gene TRBV7-9; D is undetermined. The CDR3 has 13 amino acids. Trimming took 3 bases from V and 6 from J, leaving 12 bases between them. The V gene's germline CDR1 is SEHNR and CDR2 FQNEAQ (reference sequence). The CDR3 protein is CASSFGVLGEQYV. The CDR3 nucleotides are TGTGCCAGCAGCTTTGGGGTGCTGGGCGAGCAGTACGTC.

This clonotype was seen a handful of times. V usage is TRBV5-1 and J usage is TRBJ1-6; 7 bases fit TRBD1. J lost 0 bases, V lost 3 bases, and 15 bases had no gene match. CDR1 is SGHRS and CDR2 is YFSETQ in the germline V gene. The CDR3 runs 20 residues. CDR3 nucleotide sequence: TGCGCCAGCAGCTCGACACTGCTCTCAGGGGGAAGCTCCTATAATTCACCCCTCCACTTT. It codes for CASSSTLLSGGSSYNSPLHF.

This clonotype was detected ten times or more. V usage is TRBV12-3 or TRBV12-4 and J usage is TRBJ2-1; 11 nucleotides match TRBD2. After removal of 1 base from V and 4 bases from J, the junction contained 6 bases not matched to a gene. The CDR3 contains 17 residues. CDR3 coding DNA: TGTGCCAGCAGTTTAGTCCTAGCGGGGGGAAGGTACAATGAGCAGTTCTTC. Translation gives CASSLVLAGGRYNEQFF.

This clonotype was counted many times. V and J are TRBV30 and TRBJ1-2; no reliable D call. The V end lost 3 bases, the J end lost 2 bases, and 10 bases lay between the germline ends. The CDR3 spans 13 residues. Germline values: CDR1 GTSNPN, CDR2 SVGIG (reference sequence). The CDR3, as DNA: TGTGCCTGGAGCCAGATGGAGAACTATGGCTACACCTTC. This gives the protein CAWSQMENYGYTF.

This clonotype showed up just a few times. This chain joins TRBV12-3 or TRBV12-4 and TRBJ2-3, with TRBD2 matching 8 bases. CDR3 length equals 16 residues. V lost 6 bases to trimming and J lost 4 bases; unmatched junction nucleotides: 12. CDR3 coding DNA: TGTGCCAGCAGGGGACTAGTCAGCAGGACCCCAGATACGCAGTATTTT. It translates to CASRGLVSRTPDTQYF.